The present T cell receptor (beta chain) was sequenced within a study of shared clonotypes between healthy human individuals. Regarding the study as a whole: The generation probabilities recorded for non-shared clonotypes fell below those of clonotypes shared by all four donors. Owing to a small donor count, the genetic and exposure-history diversity represented was limited.

Sequencing was performed with immunoSEQ multiplex PCR; in TCRdb, only in-frame clones are kept and a portion is missing. The table shows hundreds of thousands of clones, with just over 90% occurring only once. Naive CD8 isolation took CD45RO-negative cells positively selected for CCR7 and excluded terminally differentiated effector memory CD45RA+ cells. Healthy HIV-negative adults without recent acute infections or vaccinations served as donors. On this clone itself: Its antigen is still unknown.

Losses at the gene ends were 5 bases for V and 0 bases for J; bases not matched to a gene: 6. This CDR3 is built from 15 residues. CDR1 and CDR2 from the germline V gene are SEHNR and FQNEAQ (reference sequence). The receptor was derived from a man between 25 and 39 years old in good health. Sequenced input: naive CD8+ T cells sorted from blood. V usage is TRBV7-9 and J usage is TRBJ1-1; 7 bases match TRBD1. CDR3: CASSPQGRVNTEAFF. The CDR3, as DNA: TGTGCCAGCAGCCCACAGGGGAGGGTGAACACTGAAGCTTTCTTT.